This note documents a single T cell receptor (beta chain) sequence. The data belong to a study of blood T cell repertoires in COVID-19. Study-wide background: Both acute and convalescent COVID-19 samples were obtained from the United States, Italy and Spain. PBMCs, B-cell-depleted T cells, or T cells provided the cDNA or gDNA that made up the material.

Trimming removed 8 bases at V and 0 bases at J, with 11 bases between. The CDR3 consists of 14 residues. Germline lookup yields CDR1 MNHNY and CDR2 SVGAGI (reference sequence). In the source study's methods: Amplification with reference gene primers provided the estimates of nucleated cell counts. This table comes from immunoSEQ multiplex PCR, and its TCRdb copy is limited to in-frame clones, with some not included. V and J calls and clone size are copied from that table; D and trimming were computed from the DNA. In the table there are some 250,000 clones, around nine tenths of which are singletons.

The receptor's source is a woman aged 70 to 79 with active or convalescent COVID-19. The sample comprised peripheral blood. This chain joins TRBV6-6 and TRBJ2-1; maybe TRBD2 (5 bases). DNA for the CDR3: TGTGCCAGCGCCCAGGACTCCTCCTACAATGAGCAGTTCTTC. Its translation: CASAQDSSYNEQFF.